This TCR beta chain comes out of a study of OX40 agonist ivuxolimab in advanced cancers. CDR3 length: 16 amino acids. Trimming removed 4 bases from V and 5 bases from J; junction bases left unmatched: 9. Germline V gene lookup returns CDR1 SGHRS and CDR2 YFSETQ. Sequenced by immunoSEQ multiplex PCR; TCRdb stores in-frame clones only, minus some. Of under 85,000 clones in the sample, 80% to 90% were seen once. The chain joins TRBV5-1 to TRBJ2-5, with TRBD2 matching 12 bases. Sequencing was performed on CD4+ or CD8+ T cells sorted from blood, taken in a trial of the OX40 agonist ivuxolimab. This sequence originates from an adult with an advanced solid tumor such as melanoma, head and neck, liver or kidney cancer. The CDR3, as DNA: TGCGCCAGCAGCACCCTAGCGGGGGGGCGTGGGGAGACCCAGTACTTC. It translates to CASSTLAGGRGETQYF.